This TCR beta chain was recorded in a study of shared clonotypes between healthy human individuals. The overall study: Each donor's CD8 memory used one plate, CD8 naive two, each CD4 subset three.

Naive CD8 cells lacked CD45RO and underwent positive selection for CCR7, leaving out terminally differentiated effector memory CD45RA+ cells. Healthy HIV-negative adults with no recent acute infections or vaccinations were recruited as donors. This CDR3 contains 17 residues. Looked up from germline, CDR1 is SQVTM and CDR2 is ANQGSEA. V shed 3 bases and J 0 bases; nucleotides not matched to a gene: 8. As for this clone: The antigen remains undetermined.

An even split of each subset's genomic DNA across several immunoSEQ plates was performed. Libraries were prepared by immunoSEQ multiplex PCR; TCRdb keeps only in-frame clonotypes and omits some of them. Here the sample spans roughly 2,000,000 clones, 85% to 95% being singletons. Study-level results: Clonotype sharing levels among donors were expected to vary with sequencing depth.

The gene calls are TRBV29-1 and TRBJ2-2; 9 nucleotides agree with TRBD1. Sequenced: naive CD8+ T cells from PBMCs. The sequence was obtained from a man younger than 35 in good health. Some clones in this sample may be carry-over from other donors' samples. DNA of the CDR3: TGCAGCGTTGATATGGGACAGGGAAGATCGAACACCGGGGAGCTGTTTTTT. This codes for CSVDMGQGRSNTGELFF.